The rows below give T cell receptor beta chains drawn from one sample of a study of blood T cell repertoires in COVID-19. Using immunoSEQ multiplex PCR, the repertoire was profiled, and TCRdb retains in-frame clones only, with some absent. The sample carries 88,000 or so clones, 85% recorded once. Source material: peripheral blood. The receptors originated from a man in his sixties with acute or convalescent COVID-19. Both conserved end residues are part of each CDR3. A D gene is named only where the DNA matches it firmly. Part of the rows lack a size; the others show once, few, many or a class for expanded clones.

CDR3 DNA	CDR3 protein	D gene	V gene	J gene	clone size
TGTGCCAGCAGCTTAAAACAGGGAACCGGGGAGCTGTTTTTT	CASSLKQGTGELFF	NA	TRBV7-3	TRBJ2-2	NA
TGTGCCAGCAGCTTAAGCGGGGGTGAAAAACTGTTTTTT	CASSLSGGEKLFF	NA	TRBV7-3	TRBJ1-4	few
TGTGCCAGCAGTTACGGTCGGGGGAATCAGTACGAGCAGTACTTC	CASSYGRGNQYEQYF	NA	TRBV6-6	TRBJ2-7	NA
TGTGCCAGTAGTCTCGGACTCATCTCTGGGGCCAACGTCCTGACTTTC	CASSLGLISGANVLTF	NA	TRBV19	TRBJ2-6	NA
TGTGCCAGCAGCTACCAGAGGACAGGGCTTGGCTACACCTTC	CASSYQRTGLGYTF	TRBD1	TRBV7-2	TRBJ1-2	many
TGTGCCAGCACCGCCGGCAAGGGGGCAGGATCACCCCTCCACTTT	CASTAGKGAGSPLHF	TRBD1	TRBV6-5	TRBJ1-6	NA
TGTGCCTGGAAGGGGGACCAAGAGACCCAGTACTTC	CAWKGDQETQYF	NA	TRBV30	TRBJ2-5	NA
TGTGCCAGCAGCTCGGCCTCTCAGGGGGCCGCTTTCTTT	CASSSASQGAAFF	TRBD1	TRBV5-4	TRBJ1-1	NA
TGCAGTGCCAGGGGACAGCATGGCTACACCTTC	CSARGQHGYTF	TRBD1	TRBV20-1	TRBJ1-2	NA
TGTGCCAGCAGGACCGGGGGGAACTATGGCTACACCTTC	CASRTGGNYGYTF	NA	TRBV2	TRBJ1-2	NA
TGTGCCAGCAGCTTAGGCGGAACCTACTATGGCTACACCTTC	CASSLGGTYYGYTF	NA	TRBV7-9	TRBJ1-2	NA
TGTGCCAGCAGCTTAGTTACACTCCGGGGAGAGACCCAGTACTTC	CASSLVTLRGETQYF	NA	TRBV7-2	TRBJ2-5	NA
TGTGCCAGCACCCAAATTGTAGGCCGGGGAGGTGAGCAGTTCTTC	CASTQIVGRGGEQFF	NA	TRBV9	TRBJ2-1	NA
TGTGCCAGCAGCCCGAGGACTAGCGGCTACGAGCAGTACTTC	CASSPRTSGYEQYF	TRBD2	TRBV7-2	TRBJ2-7	few
TGTGCCAGCAGTTTATCTGAAAAACTGTTTTTT	CASSLSEKLFF	NA	TRBV2	TRBJ1-4	NA
TGTGCCAGCAGTTACCGTATTCTAGCCAAAAACATTCAGTACTTC	CASSYRILAKNIQYF	NA	TRBV6-2/TRBV6-3	TRBJ2-4	NA
TGTGCCTGGAGTGTACGGGGGTTCCCCTACGAGCAGTACTTC	CAWSVRGFPYEQYF	NA	TRBV30	TRBJ2-7	NA
TGCGCCAGCAGCCAGACACGAGATACGCAGTATTTT	CASSQTRDTQYF	NA	TRBV5-1	TRBJ2-3	NA
TGTGCCAGCAGCCCGACCCGCGGGGGGTTAGAGACCCAGTACTTC	CASSPTRGGLETQYF	TRBD2	TRBV7-3	TRBJ2-5	NA
TGCGCCAGCAGCTTGCCAGGGGTGATGAACACTGAAGCTTTCTTT	CASSLPGVMNTEAFF	NA	TRBV5-1	TRBJ1-1	NA
TGTGCCAGCAGCTTGAGAAGATCCGGGAACTCCTACAATGAGCAGTTCTTC	CASSLRRSGNSYNEQFF	NA	TRBV5-6	TRBJ2-1	few
TGTGCCAGCAGCTTATTCGCGGGGGGGCCCGCTGAAGCTTTCTTT	CASSLFAGGPAEAFF	NA	TRBV7-6	TRBJ1-1	few
TGTGCCAGCAGCGTGCGGACAGGGATGAACACCGGGGAGCTGTTTTTT	CASSVRTGMNTGELFF	TRBD1	TRBV9	TRBJ2-2	NA
TGTGCCAGCAGCGTAGTAGGGGGAGGGTCCTACAATGAGCAGTTCTTC	CASSVVGGGSYNEQFF	NA	TRBV9	TRBJ2-1	NA